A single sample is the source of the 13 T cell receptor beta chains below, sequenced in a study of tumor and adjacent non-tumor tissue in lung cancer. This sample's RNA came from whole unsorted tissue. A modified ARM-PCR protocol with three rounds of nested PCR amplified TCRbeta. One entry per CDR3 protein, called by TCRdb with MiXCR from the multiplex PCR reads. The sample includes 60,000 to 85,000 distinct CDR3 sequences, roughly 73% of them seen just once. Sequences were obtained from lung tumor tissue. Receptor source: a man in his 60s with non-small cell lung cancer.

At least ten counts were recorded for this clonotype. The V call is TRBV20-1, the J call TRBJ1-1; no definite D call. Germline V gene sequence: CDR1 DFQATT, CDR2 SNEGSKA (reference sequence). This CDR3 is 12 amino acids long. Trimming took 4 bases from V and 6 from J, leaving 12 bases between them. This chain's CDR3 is CSAMAVEAEAFF. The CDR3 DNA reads TGCAGTGCTATGGCAGTGGAGGCTGAAGCTTTCTTT.

CDR3 protein: CASSGFQRGGTQYF. CDR3 DNA sequence: TGTGCCAGCAGTGGATTCCAAAGGGGTGGGACCCAGTACTTC. The chain couples TRBV6-1 to TRBJ2-5, with D maybe TRBD1 (5 bases). The CDR3 spans 14 residues. The germline V gene encodes CDR1 MNHNS and CDR2 SASEGT. V shed 4 bases and J shed 7 bases, with 16 bases lying between them.

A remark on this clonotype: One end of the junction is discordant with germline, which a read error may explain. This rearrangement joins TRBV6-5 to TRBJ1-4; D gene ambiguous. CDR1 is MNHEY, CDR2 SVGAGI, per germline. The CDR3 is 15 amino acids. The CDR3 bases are TGTGCCAGTAGTTACTCGAGCAGACAAAATGAAAAACTGTTCTTT. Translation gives CASSYSSRQNEKLFF.

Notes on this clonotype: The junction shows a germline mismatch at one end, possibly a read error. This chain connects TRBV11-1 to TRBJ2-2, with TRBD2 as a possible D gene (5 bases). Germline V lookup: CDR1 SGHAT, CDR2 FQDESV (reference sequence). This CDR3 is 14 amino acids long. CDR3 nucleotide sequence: TGTTCCAGCAGCTATACTAATGGCACCGGGAAGCTGTTTTTT. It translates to CSSSYTNGTGKLFF. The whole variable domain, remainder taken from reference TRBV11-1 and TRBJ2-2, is EAEVAQSPRYKITEKSQAVAFWCDPISGHATLYWYRQILGQGPELLVQFQDESVVDDSQLPKDRFSAERLKGVDSTLKIQPAELGDSAMYLCSSSYTNGTGKLFFGEGSRLTVL.

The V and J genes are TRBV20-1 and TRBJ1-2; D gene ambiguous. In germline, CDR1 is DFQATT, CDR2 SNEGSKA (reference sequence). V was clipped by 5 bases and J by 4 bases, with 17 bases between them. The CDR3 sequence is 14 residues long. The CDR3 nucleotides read TGCAGTGCTTTAGAGGGCACGGCCCTCTATGGCTACACCTTC. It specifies CSALEGTALYGYTF.

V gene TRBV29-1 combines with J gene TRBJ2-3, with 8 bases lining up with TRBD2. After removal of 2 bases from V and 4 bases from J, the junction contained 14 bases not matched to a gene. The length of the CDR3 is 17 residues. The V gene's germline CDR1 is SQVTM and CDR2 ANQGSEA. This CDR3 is CSVEYRGLAGESDTQYF. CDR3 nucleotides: TGCAGCGTTGAATATCGAGGACTAGCTGGAGAGTCAGATACGCAGTATTTT.

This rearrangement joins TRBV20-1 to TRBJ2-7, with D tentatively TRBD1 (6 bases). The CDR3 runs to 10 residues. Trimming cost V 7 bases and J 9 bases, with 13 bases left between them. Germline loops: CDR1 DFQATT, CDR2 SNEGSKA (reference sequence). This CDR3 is CSGGGRGQYF. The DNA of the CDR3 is TGCAGTGGTGGGGGCAGGGGGCAGTACTTC.

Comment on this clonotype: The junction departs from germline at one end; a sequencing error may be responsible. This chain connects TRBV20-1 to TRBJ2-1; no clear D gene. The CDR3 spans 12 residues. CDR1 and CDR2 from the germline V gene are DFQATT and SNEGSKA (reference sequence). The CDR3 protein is CSAIDIGVEKFF. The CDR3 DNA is TGCAGTGCTATAGATATAGGAGTTGAGAAGTTCTTC.

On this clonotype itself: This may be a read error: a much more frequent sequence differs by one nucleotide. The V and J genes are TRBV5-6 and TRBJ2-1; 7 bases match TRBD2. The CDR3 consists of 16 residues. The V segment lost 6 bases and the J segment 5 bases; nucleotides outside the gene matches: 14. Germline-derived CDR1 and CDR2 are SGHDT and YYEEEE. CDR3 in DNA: TGTGCCAGCACCTCGAACGGGACTACGCGAGACAATGAGCAGTTCTTC. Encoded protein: CASTSNGTTRDNEQFF.

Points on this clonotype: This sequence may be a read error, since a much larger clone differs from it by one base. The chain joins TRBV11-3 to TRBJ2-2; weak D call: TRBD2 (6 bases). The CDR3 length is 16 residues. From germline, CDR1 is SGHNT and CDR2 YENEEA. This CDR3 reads CTSSLPKTGGTGELFF. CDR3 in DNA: TGTACCAGCAGCTTACCGAAAACCGGGGGCACCGGGGAGCTGTTTTTT. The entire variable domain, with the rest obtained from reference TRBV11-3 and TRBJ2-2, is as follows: EAGVVQSPRYKIIEKKQPVAFWCNPISGHNTLYWYLQNLGQGPELLIRYENEEAVDDSQLPKDRFSAERLKGVDSTLKIQPAELGDSAVYLCTSSLPKTGGTGELFFGEGSRLTVL.

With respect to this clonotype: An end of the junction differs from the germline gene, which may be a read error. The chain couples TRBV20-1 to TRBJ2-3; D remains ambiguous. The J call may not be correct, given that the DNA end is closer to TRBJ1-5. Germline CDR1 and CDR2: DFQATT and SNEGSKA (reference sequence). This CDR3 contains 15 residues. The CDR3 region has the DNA TGCAGTACTAGTGGGAGGGCCGAAGGCACAGATACGCAGCATTTT. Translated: CSTSGRAEGTDTQHF.

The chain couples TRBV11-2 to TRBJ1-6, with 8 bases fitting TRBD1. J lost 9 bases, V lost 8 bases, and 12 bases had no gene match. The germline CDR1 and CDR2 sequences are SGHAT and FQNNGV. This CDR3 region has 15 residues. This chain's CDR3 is CASGPDRGLGSPLHF. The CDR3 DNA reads TGTGCCAGCGGCCCCGACAGGGGACTAGGTTCACCCCTCCACTTT.

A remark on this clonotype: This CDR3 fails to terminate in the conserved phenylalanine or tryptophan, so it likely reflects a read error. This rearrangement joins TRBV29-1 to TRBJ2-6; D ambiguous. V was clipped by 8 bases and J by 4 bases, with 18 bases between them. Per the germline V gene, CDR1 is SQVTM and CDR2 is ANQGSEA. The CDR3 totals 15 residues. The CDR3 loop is CSMRVSSSGANVLTI. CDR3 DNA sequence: TGCAGCATGAGAGTTTCTAGTTCGGGGGCCAACGTCCTGACTATC.